This TCR beta chain is from a study of PD-L1 blockade in urothelial cancer. Study overall: The patients' atezolizumab therapy, 1,200 mg intravenously every 3 weeks, started at some point between 2014 and 2016. About 90% of the 29 patients were men who had bladder-origin urothelial cancer. Prior regimens of chemotherapy numbered 0 to 3 per patient.

The germline gives CDR1 SGHDT, CDR2 YYEEEE. This CDR3 has 16 residues. Trimming left V 4 bases short and J 6 bases short, with 19 bases between. TCRdb keeps only in-frame clones here, not all; method: immunoSEQ multiplex PCR. The sample consists of more than 75,000 clones, 85% to 95% of them appearing once. In this sample, this clone turned up once. The material was PBMCs, obtained around atezolizumab (anti-PD-L1) treatment. This chain joins TRBV5-6 and TRBJ1-4; D unresolved. The TCR sequence derives from a man aged 60 to 69 with urothelial cancer. The CDR3 reads CASSRPGVLSDEKLFF. The CDR3 DNA sequence: TGTGCCAGCAGCCGCCCCGGGGTCTTATCGGATGAAAAACTGTTTTTT.